This entry describes one TCR beta chain. Its binding antigen is unknown. Per-base quality was not reported, and no clone a single base away is much larger than it. This specimen comes from a study of OX40 agonist ivuxolimab in advanced cancers. In the study overall: The costimulatory receptor OX40 (CD134) was targeted by ivuxolimab, a fully human IgG2 agonistic monoclonal antibody. The paper describes the monotherapy dose-escalation part (N of about 55 patients) of the phase I trial of ivuxolimab. Partial responses were achieved by three dose-escalation patients, of whom one had hepatocellular carcinoma and two had cutaneous melanoma. Prior anti-PD-1, anti-PD-L1 or anti-CTLA-4 therapy was permitted, and 40% of dose-escalation patients had received checkpoint inhibitors. A male proportion of 75% to 85% and a mean age of 60 years, ranging from roughly 20 to 80, were recorded for the dose-escalation cohort. Among the 52 dose-escalation patients, about 19 had hepatocellular carcinoma, 15 melanoma, 9 renal cell carcinoma and 9 head and neck cancer. Peripheral TCRbeta sequencing was intended to test whether TCR sequence diversity was altered and clonal T-cell expansion was caused by ivuxolimab. Intravenous ivuxolimab was administered to patients every 2 weeks at six dose levels: 0.01, 0.1, 0.3, 1.5, 3 and 10 mg/kg. Here is what the overall study found, with its caveats: After ivuxolimab, CD8+ T cells had more expanded clones than CD4+ T cells on average. In the 0.1-3.0 mg/kg groups, partial responders were among the patients with the lowest normalized peripheral clonal expansion, particularly in CD8+ T cells. Low levels of normalized T-cell clonal expansion were also seen in some patients who did not respond. Clonal expansion of both CD4+ and CD8+ blood T cells was observed from baseline to week 6 at doses 0.1 to 3.0 mg/kg. Which antigens the clonally expanded peripheral T cells were specific for was not determined.

V trim: 4 bases; J trim: 2 bases; unmatched bases: 10. The CDR3 contains 16 residues, cysteine and phenylalanine counted. The DNA shown is the 48-base CDR3, in frame from base 1. Taken from the germline V gene, the CDR1 and CDR2 loops are SGHRS and YFSETQ. For sequencing of the TCRbeta CDR3 region, genomic DNA was extracted from the sorted cells. TCRbeta CDR3 regions were sequenced using the immunoSEQ Assay. TCRdb obtained this table from immuneACCESS and retained in-frame rearrangements with V and J assigned. These tables miss some clones; where compared with another copy, unresolved V genes account for less than half of the shortfall, and the remainder is unexplained. The sample table lists about 58,000 clones, just over 85% of them with a count of one. The top ten constitute around 0.91% of the sample. The trial excluded patients who had a history of autoimmune disease or were on systemic immunosuppression. Peripheral blood for TCR sequencing was collected from all dose cohorts at baseline, on cycle 4 day 1, and on cycle 7 day 1. Samples were obtained from an open-label, multicenter, first-in-human phase I dose-escalation trial of ivuxolimab. The trial enrolled adults with locally advanced or metastatic head and neck squamous cell, hepatocellular, melanoma or renal cell carcinoma. CD4+ and CD8+ T cells were sorted separately from peripheral blood before TCR sequencing.

This TCR was sampled from an adult with an advanced solid tumor such as melanoma, head and neck, liver or kidney cancer. The sample consisted of CD4+ or CD8+ T cells sorted from blood, taken in a trial of the OX40 agonist ivuxolimab. This chain is built from TRBV5-1 and TRBJ2-7, with 9 central nucleotides matching TRBD2. The encoded CDR3 is CASSPPLAGAPYEQYF. The nucleotide sequence reads TGCGCCAGCAGCCCCCCACTAGCGGGTGCCCCCTACGAGCAGTACTTC.